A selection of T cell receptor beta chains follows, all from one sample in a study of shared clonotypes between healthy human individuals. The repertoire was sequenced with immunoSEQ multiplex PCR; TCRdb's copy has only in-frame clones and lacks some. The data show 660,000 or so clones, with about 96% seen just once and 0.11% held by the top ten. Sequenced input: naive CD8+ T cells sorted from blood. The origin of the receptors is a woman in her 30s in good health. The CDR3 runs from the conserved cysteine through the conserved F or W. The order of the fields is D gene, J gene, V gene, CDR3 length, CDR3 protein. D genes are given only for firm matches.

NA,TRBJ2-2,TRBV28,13,CASDRSNTGELFF
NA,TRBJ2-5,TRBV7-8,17,CASSPTLSSWEQETQYF
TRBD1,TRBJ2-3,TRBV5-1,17,CASSLWRKDRETDTQYF
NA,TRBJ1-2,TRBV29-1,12,CSVVLGNYGYTF
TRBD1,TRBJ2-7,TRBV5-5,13,CASLTGGSYEQYF
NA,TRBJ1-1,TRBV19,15,CASSIGAQGNTEAFF
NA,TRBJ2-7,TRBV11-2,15,CASSLRGQRHYEQYF
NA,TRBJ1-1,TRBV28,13,CASSPNMNTEAFF
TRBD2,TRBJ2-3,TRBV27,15,CASSKLAGVADTQYF
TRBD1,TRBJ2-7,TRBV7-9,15,CASAAGGHGWYEQYF
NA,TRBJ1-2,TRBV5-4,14,CASSLFAGSYGYTF
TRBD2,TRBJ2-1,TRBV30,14,CAGQAGIGRDEQFF
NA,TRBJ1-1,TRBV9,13,CASSREGLTEAFF
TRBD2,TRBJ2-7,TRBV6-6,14,CASSSSGSSYEQYF
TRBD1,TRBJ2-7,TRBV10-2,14,CASQQGAHTYEQYF
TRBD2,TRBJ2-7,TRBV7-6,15,CASSSAAGGIYEQYF
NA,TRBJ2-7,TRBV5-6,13,CASSLAVSYEQYF
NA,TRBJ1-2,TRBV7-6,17,CASSLGLAEGFMDGYTF
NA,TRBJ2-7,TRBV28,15,CASSLYPGLDYEQYF
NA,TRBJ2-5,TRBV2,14,CASSDRVGQETQYF
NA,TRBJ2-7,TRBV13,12,CASSPQGPEQYF
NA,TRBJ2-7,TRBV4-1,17,CASSLGGESPRLFEQYF
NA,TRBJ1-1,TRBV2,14,CASSVAGVNTEAFF
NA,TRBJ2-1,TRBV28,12,CASSLSFYEQFF
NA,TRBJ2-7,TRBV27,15,CASSSGAGGSYEQYF
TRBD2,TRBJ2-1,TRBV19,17,CASSIGWTSGSGDEQFF
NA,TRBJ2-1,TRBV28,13,CASSFGGNNEQFF
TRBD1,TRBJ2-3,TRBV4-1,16,CASSQVADRETDTQYF
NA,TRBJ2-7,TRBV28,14,CASRTPGPRYEQYF
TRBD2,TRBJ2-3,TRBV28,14,CASSGDYSTDTQYF
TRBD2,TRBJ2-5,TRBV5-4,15,CASAGGAGAGETQYF
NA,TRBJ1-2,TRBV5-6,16,CASSPGDRPGPYGYTF
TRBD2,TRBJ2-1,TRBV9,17,CASSVSSGRYSYNEQFF
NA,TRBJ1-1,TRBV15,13,CATSRGHNTEAFF